This is a list of T cell receptor beta chains from one sample in a study of identical twins. Via MiXCR, TCRdb re-called the 5' RACE reads, giving one row per CDR3 protein. The data show approximately 1.8 million distinct CDR3 sequences, more than 30% seen once. Sequencing was carried out using cord blood. These receptors were obtained from a newborn girl in good health. Each CDR3 is given with its conserved first and last residue. A D gene is named only where the DNA matches it firmly. Size is stated for part of the rows, as once, few or many counts, or as a class when the clone is expanded.

CDR3nt: TGTGCCAGCAGCTTAGCCCGGACTAGCGGATACGAGCAGTACTTC
CDR3aa: CASSLARTSGYEQYF
v_gene: TRBV11-2
d_gene: TRBD2
j_gene: TRBJ2-7
abundance: few
len: 15

CDR3nt: TGTGCCAGCAGTTTTTATCAGGGAGTCACTGAAGCTTTCTTT
CDR3aa: CASSFYQGVTEAFF
v_gene: TRBV27
d_gene: -
j_gene: TRBJ1-1
abundance: -
len: 14

CDR3nt: TGTGCCAGCAGCCTGAACAACAGGGGGCGCAGGCAGTTCTTC
CDR3aa: CASSLNNRGRRQFF
v_gene: TRBV3-1
d_gene: TRBD1
j_gene: TRBJ2-1
abundance: -
len: 14

CDR3nt: TGTGCCAGCAGCCTTAGCGGGGGGGCCGTAGATACGCAGTATTTT
CDR3aa: CASSLSGGAVDTQYF
v_gene: TRBV7-9
d_gene: TRBD2
j_gene: TRBJ2-3
abundance: few
len: 15

CDR3nt: TGCGCCAGCAGCCAAGCCCTAATAGCGACGGGCAAAGAGACCCAGTACTTC
CDR3aa: CASSQALIATGKETQYF
v_gene: TRBV4-1
d_gene: -
j_gene: TRBJ2-5
abundance: -
len: 17

CDR3nt: TGTGCCAGCAGACCAAACACGGGAGAGGTTGAAGCTTTCTTT
CDR3aa: CASRPNTGEVEAFF
v_gene: TRBV2
d_gene: -
j_gene: TRBJ1-1
abundance: -
len: 14

CDR3nt: TGCAGTGCTATTCAGGGACGGCTGAACACTGAAGCTTTCTTT
CDR3aa: CSAIQGRLNTEAFF
v_gene: TRBV20-1
d_gene: -
j_gene: TRBJ1-1
abundance: few
len: 14

CDR3nt: TGTGCCAGCAGCCAAGTTCAGGAAAAGATAGATACGCAGTATTTT
CDR3aa: CASSQVQEKIDTQYF
v_gene: TRBV14
d_gene: -
j_gene: TRBJ2-3
abundance: few
len: 15

CDR3nt: TGTGCCTGGAGTTCCTTGACTAGCGGGTTTATCTACGAGCAGTACTTC
CDR3aa: CAWSSLTSGFIYEQYF
v_gene: TRBV30
d_gene: TRBD2
j_gene: TRBJ2-7
abundance: -
len: 16

CDR3nt: TGTGCCAGTAGTCCGACAGGTGGGGTTCCTCCCCAGCATTTT
CDR3aa: CASSPTGGVPPQHF
v_gene: TRBV19
d_gene: -
j_gene: TRBJ1-5
abundance: -
len: 14

CDR3nt: TGTGCCAGCAGCTTAGAGGGTATTTTGTCACCCCTCCACTTT
CDR3aa: CASSLEGILSPLHF
v_gene: TRBV11-2
d_gene: -
j_gene: TRBJ1-6
abundance: -
len: 14

CDR3nt: TGTGCCAGCAGCTTACCTAGCGGGGGGGCCCCAGATACGCAGTATTTT
CDR3aa: CASSLPSGGAPDTQYF
v_gene: TRBV13
d_gene: TRBD2
j_gene: TRBJ2-3
abundance: once
len: 16

CDR3nt: TGCGCCAGCAGCTTGGAACCCATCGGGGAGCTGTTTTTT
CDR3aa: CASSLEPIGELFF
v_gene: TRBV5-1
d_gene: -
j_gene: TRBJ2-2
abundance: -
len: 13

CDR3nt: TGTGCCAGCAGTTTAGCCCATGTGAGGTCGGCGGATACGGAGTATTTT
CDR3aa: CASSLAHVRSADTEYF
v_gene: TRBV12-3/TRBV12-4
d_gene: -
j_gene: TRBJ2-3
abundance: -
len: 16

CDR3nt: TGTGCCAGCAGCGCGGGACTAGCGGGGGGGAGCTCCTACAATGAGCAGTTCTTC
CDR3aa: CASSAGLAGGSSYNEQFF
v_gene: TRBV4-1
d_gene: TRBD2
j_gene: TRBJ2-1
abundance: many
len: 18

CDR3nt: TGCGCCAGCAGCTTCAGGGCTGGAAACACCATATATTTT
CDR3aa: CASSFRAGNTIYF
v_gene: TRBV5-1
d_gene: -
j_gene: TRBJ1-3
abundance: -
len: 13

CDR3nt: TGTGCCAGCTCACCATCTGGGACGGACAATCAGCCCCAGCATTTT
CDR3aa: CASSPSGTDNQPQHF
v_gene: TRBV18
d_gene: -
j_gene: TRBJ1-5
abundance: once
len: 15

CDR3nt: TGTGCCTGGAGTGTCGGGACCTACGAGCAGTTCTTC
CDR3aa: CAWSVGTYEQFF
v_gene: TRBV30
d_gene: -
j_gene: TRBJ2-1
abundance: -
len: 12

CDR3nt: TGTGCCAGCAGTCCCCCCCCGCGAGGGGTGACAGATACGCAGTATTTT
CDR3aa: CASSPPPRGVTDTQYF
v_gene: TRBV12-3/TRBV12-4
d_gene: -
j_gene: TRBJ2-3
abundance: -
len: 16

CDR3nt: TGTGCCAGCAGTGATCTGGGCACGGGCTACACCTTC
CDR3aa: CASSDLGTGYTF
v_gene: TRBV28
d_gene: -
j_gene: TRBJ1-2
abundance: many
len: 12

CDR3nt: TGTGCCAGCAGCTTAGGTCACCCGGACACCTACGAGCAGTACTTC
CDR3aa: CASSLGHPDTYEQYF
v_gene: TRBV13
d_gene: -
j_gene: TRBJ2-7
abundance: -
len: 15

CDR3nt: TGCGCCAGCAGCTCACTTAACCAAGAGACCCAGTACTTC
CDR3aa: CASSSLNQETQYF
v_gene: TRBV5-1
d_gene: -
j_gene: TRBJ2-5
abundance: -
len: 13

CDR3nt: TGTGCCAGCAGCCCCCGAACAGGGGATCCTAATGAAAAACTGTTTTTT
CDR3aa: CASSPRTGDPNEKLFF
v_gene: TRBV5-5
d_gene: TRBD1
j_gene: TRBJ1-4
abundance: -
len: 16

CDR3nt: TGCAGCGTTGAAAAGCGCAGGGAAGTTAAGGGACCCTACGAGCAGTACTTC
CDR3aa: CSVEKRREVKGPYEQYF
v_gene: TRBV29-1
d_gene: -
j_gene: TRBJ2-7
abundance: -
len: 17

CDR3nt: TGTGCCAGCAGTTCCGCCGGGACAGGGGATGATGAAAAACTGTTTTTT
CDR3aa: CASSSAGTGDDEKLFF
v_gene: TRBV7-9
d_gene: TRBD1
j_gene: TRBJ1-4
abundance: -
len: 16

CDR3nt: TGCAGTGCTAGGGGACCAGGGAACTGGAGGTCCTACGAGCAGTACTTC
CDR3aa: CSARGPGNWRSYEQYF
v_gene: TRBV20-1
d_gene: -
j_gene: TRBJ2-7
abundance: few
len: 16

CDR3nt: TGCAGTGCCCCAGAACGGAACTATGGCTCCACCTTC
CDR3aa: CSAPERNYGSTF
v_gene: TRBV20-1
d_gene: -
j_gene: TRBJ1-2
abundance: -
len: 12

CDR3nt: TGTGCCAGCAGTCCCAATTGGGGGGGAGCGCGGGGCTACACCTTC
CDR3aa: CASSPNWGGARGYTF
v_gene: TRBV28
d_gene: -
j_gene: TRBJ1-2
abundance: -
len: 15

CDR3nt: TGTGCCAGCAGTTATACAATGCGGGTGGGTGAGCAGTTCTTC
CDR3aa: CASSYTMRVGEQFF
v_gene: TRBV6-9
d_gene: -
j_gene: TRBJ2-1
abundance: -
len: 14

CDR3nt: TGTGCCACCAGCAGAGTACCCTCTGTGTATTCGTCTGAGGGCCAGTACTTC
CDR3aa: CATSRVPSVYSSEGQYF
v_gene: TRBV15
d_gene: -
j_gene: TRBJ2-5
abundance: -
len: 17

CDR3nt: TGCAGTGCTAGAGAGGATAGAGGGACAACCTACAATGAGCAGTTCTTC
CDR3aa: CSAREDRGTTYNEQFF
v_gene: TRBV20-1
d_gene: -
j_gene: TRBJ2-1
abundance: -
len: 16

CDR3nt: TGTGCCAGCAACTCAGAAGGAAATCAGCCCCAGCATTTT
CDR3aa: CASNSEGNQPQHF
v_gene: TRBV2
d_gene: -
j_gene: TRBJ1-5
abundance: -
len: 13

CDR3nt: TGCGCCAGCAGCCCCCGGAGGGCCTGGGACAATGAGCAGTACTTC
CDR3aa: CASSPRRAWDNEQYF
v_gene: TRBV5-1
d_gene: -
j_gene: TRBJ2-7
abundance: -
len: 15

CDR3nt: TGTGCCTGCAGCGTAGGGGGGCTTTTCAATGAGCAGTACTTC
CDR3aa: CACSVGGLFNEQYF
v_gene: TRBV9
d_gene: -
j_gene: TRBJ2-7
abundance: -
len: 14

CDR3nt: TGTGCCAGCAGTTTGGACACAGACTACGAGCAGTACTTC
CDR3aa: CASSLDTDYEQYF
v_gene: TRBV12-3/TRBV12-4
d_gene: -
j_gene: TRBJ2-7
abundance: -
len: 13